This T cell receptor (beta chain) came from a study of blood T cells in healthy people across ages. Together with a sample-barcoded 5' primer, a J-beta primer mix was included in a second PCR lasting roughly 6 to 12 cycles. Each CDR3 protein is one row after TCRdb ran MiXCR on the 5' RACE reads. The table records 1.2 million to 1.5 million distinct CDR3 sequences, 42% of them present only once. Sequencing was performed on blood. This receptor was taken from a woman in her late teens or twenties in good health.

CDR3 amino acids: CSAFPGTGTNEQFF. The CDR3 bases are TGCAGTGCTTTCCCCGGGACAGGTACCAATGAGCAGTTCTTC. This rearrangement joins TRBV20-1 to TRBJ2-1, with 8 nucleotides matching TRBD1. The V segment lost 5 bases and the J segment 6 bases; nucleotides outside the gene matches: 9. This CDR3 has 14 amino acids. Germline V gene lookup returns CDR1 DFQATT and CDR2 SNEGSKA (reference sequence).